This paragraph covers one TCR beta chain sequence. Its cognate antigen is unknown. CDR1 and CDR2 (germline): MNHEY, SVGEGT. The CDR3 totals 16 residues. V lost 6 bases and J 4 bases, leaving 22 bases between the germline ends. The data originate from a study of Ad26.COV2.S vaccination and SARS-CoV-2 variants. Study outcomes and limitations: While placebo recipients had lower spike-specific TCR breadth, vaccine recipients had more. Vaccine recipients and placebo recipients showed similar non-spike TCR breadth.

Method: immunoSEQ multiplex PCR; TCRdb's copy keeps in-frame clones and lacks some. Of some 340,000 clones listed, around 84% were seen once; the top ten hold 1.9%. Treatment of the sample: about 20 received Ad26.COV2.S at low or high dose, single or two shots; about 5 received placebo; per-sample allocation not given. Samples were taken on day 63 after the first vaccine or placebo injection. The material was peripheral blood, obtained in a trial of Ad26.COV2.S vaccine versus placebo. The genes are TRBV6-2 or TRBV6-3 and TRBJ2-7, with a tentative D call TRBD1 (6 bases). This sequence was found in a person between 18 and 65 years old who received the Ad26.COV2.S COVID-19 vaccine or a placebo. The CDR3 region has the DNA TGTGCCAGCAGCAGCCGACAGGCTACCACCCTTTACGAGCAGTACTTC. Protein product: CASSSRQATTLYEQYF.